Included here is one T cell receptor (beta chain) sequence, with context. Antigen unknown. This specimen belongs to a study of T-cell memory formation after mild COVID-19. Study information: TCR clusters showed largely donor specificity. Overall study findings and caveats: For contracting clones, CD4+ ones sat mainly in CM and EM, CD8+ in EMRA.

The CDR3 is 12 amino acids. The V and J ends lost 5 bases and 12 bases respectively, with 16 bases between them. Germline CDR1 reads SGHTA; CDR2 reads FQGNSA. A single record per CDR3 protein comes from TCRdb applying MiXCR to the 5' RACE reads. The sample shows about 250,000 distinct CDR3 sequences, over 15% of them seen only once. This sequence originates from a man between 18 and 35 years old who had mild COVID-19 (a few samples of this study predate the infection). Cell type and time point are not known. The material sequenced was PBMCs or a T cell subset sorted from them (not recorded which). The chain recombines TRBV7-2 with TRBJ1-2; D may be TRBD1 (6 bases). This CDR3 is CASSLGPGAHTF. CDR3 sequence (DNA): TGTGCCAGCAGCCTGGGGCCGGGGGCCCACACCTTC.